This record looks at one T cell receptor beta chain sequence and its context. The target antigen is unknown. The germline V gene encodes CDR1 SQVTM and CDR2 ANQGSEA. V lost 4 bases and J lost 8; bases outside the gene matches: 8. CDR3 size: 14 residues. Researchers defined stable Graves' hyperthyroidism as no ophthalmopathy progression within 18 months. The data belong to a study of T cells in Graves' hyperthyroidism and ophthalmopathy. Background on the study: The initial diagnosis was the point when peripheral blood was collected, ahead of any treatment.

It was RNA transcripts that yielded the amplified TCR beta CDR3 regions. A set of HTBI primers served as the primers for a first-round RT-PCR of the TCR CDR3. TCRdb re-derived calls from the multiplex PCR reads in MiXCR, one entry per CDR3 protein. Of 300,000 to 350,000 distinct CDR3 sequences listed, 11% to 15% are singletons. Whole-study results and caveats: Ophthalmopathy was identified by the model a median roughly six months ahead of onset.

The chain recombines TRBV29-1 with TRBJ1-2; TRBD1 aligns across 12 bases. The sample comprised blood. The source is a woman aged 25 to 39 with Graves' hyperthyroidism. CDR3 DNA: TGCAGCGTTGGGGACAGGGGGCGCGAAGGGGGCTACACCTTC. Its translation: CSVGDRGREGGYTF.